A selection of T cell receptor beta chains follows, all from one sample in a study of OX40 agonist ivuxolimab in advanced cancers. Profiling relied on immunoSEQ multiplex PCR, and the TCRdb table lists in-frame clones only, not all of them. The repertoire consists of more than 55,000 clones, with over 65% occurring once and the leading ten covering under 6.5%. Source: CD4+ or CD8+ T cells sorted from blood, taken in a trial of the OX40 agonist ivuxolimab. The receptors here all came from an adult with an advanced solid tumor such as melanoma, head and neck, liver or kidney cancer. Both conserved end residues are part of each CDR3. A D gene is named only where the DNA matches it firmly. Part of the rows lack a size; the others show once, few, many or a class for expanded clones.

abundance	v_gene	j_gene	d_gene	CDR3aa	CDR3nt
.	TRBV6-6	TRBJ1-2	.	CASSYSPDRIYGYTF	TGTGCCAGCAGTTACTCGCCCGACAGAATCTATGGCTACACCTTC
.	TRBV14	TRBJ2-7	.	CASSKAHYEQYF	TGTGCCAGCAGCAAGGCCCACTACGAGCAGTACTTC
.	TRBV28	TRBJ1-2	TRBD1	CASSSTGSNYGYTF	TGTGCCAGCAGTTCGACAGGGTCTAACTATGGCTACACCTTC
.	TRBV6-6	TRBJ1-4	.	CASSRDGSNEKLFF	TGTGCCAGCAGCCGGGACGGATCTAATGAAAAACTGTTTTTT
.	TRBV5-1	TRBJ1-2	.	CASSSLPQGGYGYTF	TGCGCCAGCAGCTCTCTACCACAGGGTGGCTATGGCTACACCTTC
once	TRBV9	TRBJ2-3	TRBD1	CASSTRTGGGTDTQYF	TGTGCCAGCAGCACCCGGACAGGGGGAGGCACAGATACGCAGTATTTT
.	TRBV7-2	TRBJ2-3	TRBD2	CASSSQFSGGLDTQYF	TGTGCCAGCAGCTCCCAATTTAGCGGGGGTCTGGATACGCAGTATTTT
.	TRBV7-2	TRBJ1-6	.	CASSLAYRGNSPLHF	TGTGCCAGCAGCTTAGCGTATAGGGGTAATTCACCCCTCCACTTT
.	TRBV19	TRBJ1-5	.	CASTAGQGYQPQHF	TGTGCCAGTACCGCGGGGCAGGGTTATCAGCCCCAGCATTTT
.	TRBV7-8	TRBJ2-2	.	CASSSRDTHTNTGELFF	TGTGCCAGCAGCTCCCGGGACACTCATACGAACACCGGGGAGCTGTTTTTT
.	TRBV9	TRBJ2-2	TRBD2	CASAREGSNTGELFF	TGTGCCAGCGCAAGGGAGGGATCGAACACCGGGGAGCTGTTTTTT
.	TRBV5-5	TRBJ1-5	TRBD1	CASSAGRDRYQPQHF	TGTGCCAGCAGCGCGGGCCGGGACAGATATCAGCCCCAGCATTTT